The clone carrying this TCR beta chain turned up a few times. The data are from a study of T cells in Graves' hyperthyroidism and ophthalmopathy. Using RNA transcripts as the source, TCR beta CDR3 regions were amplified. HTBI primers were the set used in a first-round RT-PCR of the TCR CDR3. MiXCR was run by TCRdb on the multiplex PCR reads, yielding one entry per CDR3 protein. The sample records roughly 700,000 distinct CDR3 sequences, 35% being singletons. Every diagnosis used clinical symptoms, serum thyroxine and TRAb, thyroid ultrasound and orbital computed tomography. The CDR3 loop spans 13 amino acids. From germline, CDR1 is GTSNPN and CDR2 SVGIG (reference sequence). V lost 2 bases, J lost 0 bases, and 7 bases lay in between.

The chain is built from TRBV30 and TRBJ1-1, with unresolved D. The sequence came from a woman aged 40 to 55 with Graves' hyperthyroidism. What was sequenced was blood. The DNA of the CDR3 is TGTGCCTGGAGTTGGCAAATGAACACTGAAGCTTTCTTT. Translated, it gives CAWSWQMNTEAFF.